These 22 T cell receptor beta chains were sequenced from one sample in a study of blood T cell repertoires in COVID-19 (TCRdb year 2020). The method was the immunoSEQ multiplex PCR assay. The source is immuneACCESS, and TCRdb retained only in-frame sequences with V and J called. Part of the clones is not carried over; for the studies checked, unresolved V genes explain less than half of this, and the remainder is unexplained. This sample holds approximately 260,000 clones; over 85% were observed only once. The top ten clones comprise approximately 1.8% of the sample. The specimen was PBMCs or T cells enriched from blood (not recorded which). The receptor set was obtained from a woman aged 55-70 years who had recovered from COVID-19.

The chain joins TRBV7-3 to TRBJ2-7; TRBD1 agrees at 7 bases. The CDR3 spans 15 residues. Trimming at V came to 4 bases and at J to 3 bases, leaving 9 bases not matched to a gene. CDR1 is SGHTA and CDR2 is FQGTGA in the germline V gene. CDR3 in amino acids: CASSSQPTGYYEQYF. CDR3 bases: TGTGCCAGCAGCTCCCAACCGACAGGGTACTACGAGCAGTACTTC.

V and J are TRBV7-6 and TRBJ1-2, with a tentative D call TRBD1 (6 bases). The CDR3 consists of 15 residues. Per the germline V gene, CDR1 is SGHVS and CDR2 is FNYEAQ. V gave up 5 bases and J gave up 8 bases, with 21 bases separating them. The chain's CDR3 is CASSHSPWGPGGYTF. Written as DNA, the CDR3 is TGTGCCAGCAGCCACAGCCCGTGGGGGCCGGGGGGCTACACCTTC. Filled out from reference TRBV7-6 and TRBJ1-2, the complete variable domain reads GAGVSQSPRYKVTKRGQDVALRCDPISGHVSLYWYRQALGQGPEFLTYFNYEAQQDKSGLPNDRFSAERPEGSISTLTIQRTEQRDSAMYRCASSHSPWGPGGYTFGSGTRLTVV.

The CDR3 loop reads CASSRGLGFTLNEQFF. CDR3 coding DNA: TGTGCCAGTAGTAGGGGACTAGGCTTTACGTTGAATGAGCAGTTCTTC. V usage is TRBV19 and J usage is TRBJ2-1, with TRBD2 identical over 8 bases. V lost 4 bases and J lost 7; bases outside the gene matches: 12. CDR3 size: 16 residues. Germline CDR1 LNHDA, CDR2 SQIVND (reference sequence).

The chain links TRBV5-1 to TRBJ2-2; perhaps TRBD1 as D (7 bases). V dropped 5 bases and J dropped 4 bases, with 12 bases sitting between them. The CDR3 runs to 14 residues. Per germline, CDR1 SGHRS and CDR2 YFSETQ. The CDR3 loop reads CASSPQGGTGELFF. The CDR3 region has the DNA TGCGCCAGCAGTCCCCAGGGGGGCACCGGGGAGCTGTTTTTT.

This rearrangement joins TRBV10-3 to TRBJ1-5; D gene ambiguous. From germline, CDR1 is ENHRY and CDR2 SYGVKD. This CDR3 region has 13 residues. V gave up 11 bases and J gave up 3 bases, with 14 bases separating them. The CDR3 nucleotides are TGTGCCGTCCTAGCAGATTTCAATCAGCCCCAGCATTTT. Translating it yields CAVLADFNQPQHF.

The CDR3 loop reads CASSLGGQGFGYTF. The DNA of the CDR3 is TGTGCCAGCAGCTTAGGAGGGCAGGGCTTTGGCTACACCTTC. The genes are TRBV5-4 and TRBJ1-2; the D gene is possibly TRBD1 (5 bases). V was pared by 2 bases and J by 7 bases, with 15 bases between. Looked up from germline, CDR1 is SGHNT and CDR2 is YYREEE (reference sequence). The CDR3 has 14 residues.

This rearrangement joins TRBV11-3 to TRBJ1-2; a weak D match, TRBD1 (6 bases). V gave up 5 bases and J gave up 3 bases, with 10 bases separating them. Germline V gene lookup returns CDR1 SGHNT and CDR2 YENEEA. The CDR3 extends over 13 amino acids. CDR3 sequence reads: CASSPQGYYGYTF. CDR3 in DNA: TGTGCCAGCAGCCCGCAGGGGTACTATGGCTACACCTTC.

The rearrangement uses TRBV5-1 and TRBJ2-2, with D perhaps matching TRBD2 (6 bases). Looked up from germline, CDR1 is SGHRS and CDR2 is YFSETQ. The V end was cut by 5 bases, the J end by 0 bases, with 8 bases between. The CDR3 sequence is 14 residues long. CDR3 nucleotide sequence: TGCGCCAGCAGGGGGACTCCGAACACCGGGGAGCTGTTTTTT. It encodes CASRGTPNTGELFF.

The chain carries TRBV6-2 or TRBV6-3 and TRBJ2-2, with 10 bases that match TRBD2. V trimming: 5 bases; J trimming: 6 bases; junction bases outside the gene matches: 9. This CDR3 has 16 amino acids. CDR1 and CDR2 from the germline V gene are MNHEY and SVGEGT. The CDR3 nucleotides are TGTGCCAGCAGTCCAATGGGTCTAGCGGGAGCCGGGGAGCTGTTTTTT. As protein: CASSPMGLAGAGELFF.

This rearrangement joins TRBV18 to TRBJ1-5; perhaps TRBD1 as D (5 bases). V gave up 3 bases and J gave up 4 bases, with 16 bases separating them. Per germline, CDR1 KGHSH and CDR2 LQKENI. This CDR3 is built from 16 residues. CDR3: CASSPPGSGGNQPQHF. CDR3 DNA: TGTGCCAGCTCACCGCCCGGTTCGGGGGGAAATCAGCCCCAGCATTTT.

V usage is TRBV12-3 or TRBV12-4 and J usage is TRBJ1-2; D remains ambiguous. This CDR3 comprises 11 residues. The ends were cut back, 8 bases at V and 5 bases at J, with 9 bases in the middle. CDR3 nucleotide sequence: TGTGCCAGCGGATACAGTTATGGCTACACCTTC. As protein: CASGYSYGYTF.

CDR3 sequence reads: CASSLVVGQARETQYF. CDR3 nucleotides: TGTGCCAGCAGCTTAGTTGTCGGACAGGCGAGAGAGACCCAGTACTTC. The chain links TRBV7-6 to TRBJ2-5; 7 positions agree with TRBD1. CDR3 length: 16 amino acids. The germline V gene encodes CDR1 SGHVS and CDR2 FNYEAQ. Trimming cost V 1 base and J 4 bases; bases outside gene matches: 9.

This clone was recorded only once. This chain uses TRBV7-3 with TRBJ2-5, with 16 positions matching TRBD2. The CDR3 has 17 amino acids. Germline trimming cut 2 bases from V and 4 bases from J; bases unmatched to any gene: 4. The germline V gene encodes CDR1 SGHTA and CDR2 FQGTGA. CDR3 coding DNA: TGTGCCAGCAGCTTAGGGACTAGCGGGAGGGAGGGAGAGACCCAGTACTTC. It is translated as CASSLGTSGREGETQYF.

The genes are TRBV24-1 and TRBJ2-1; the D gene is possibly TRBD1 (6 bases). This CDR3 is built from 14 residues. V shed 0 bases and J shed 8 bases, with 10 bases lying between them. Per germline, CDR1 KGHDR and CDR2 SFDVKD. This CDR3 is CATSDLGRGHEQFF. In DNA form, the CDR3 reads TGTGCCACCAGTGATTTGGGCAGGGGTCATGAGCAGTTCTTC.

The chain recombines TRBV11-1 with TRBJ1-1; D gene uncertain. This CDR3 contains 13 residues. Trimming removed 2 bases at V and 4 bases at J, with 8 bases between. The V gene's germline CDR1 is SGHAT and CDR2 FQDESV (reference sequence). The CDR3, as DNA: TGTGCCAGCAGCTTATTCACGGGCACTGAAGCTTTCTTT. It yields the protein CASSLFTGTEAFF.

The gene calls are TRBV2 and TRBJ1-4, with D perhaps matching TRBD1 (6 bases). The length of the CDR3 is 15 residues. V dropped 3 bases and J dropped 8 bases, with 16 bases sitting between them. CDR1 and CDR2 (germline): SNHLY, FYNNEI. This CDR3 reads CASSELTGVGEKLFF. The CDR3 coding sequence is TGTGCCAGCAGTGAGTTGACAGGTGTTGGCGAAAAACTGTTTTTT.

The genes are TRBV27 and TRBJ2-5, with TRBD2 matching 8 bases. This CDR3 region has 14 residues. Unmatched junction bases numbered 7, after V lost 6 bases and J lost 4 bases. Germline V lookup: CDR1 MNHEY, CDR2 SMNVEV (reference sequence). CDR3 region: CASSRSGGIETQYF. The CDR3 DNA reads TGTGCCAGCAGCCGGAGCGGGGGTATAGAGACCCAGTACTTC.

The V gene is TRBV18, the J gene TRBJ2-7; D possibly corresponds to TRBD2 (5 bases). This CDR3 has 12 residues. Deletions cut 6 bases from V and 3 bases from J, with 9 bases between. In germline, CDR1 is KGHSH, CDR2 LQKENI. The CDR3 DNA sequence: TGTGCCAGCTCGTCGGCGGGCTACGAGCAGTACTTC. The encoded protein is CASSSAGYEQYF.

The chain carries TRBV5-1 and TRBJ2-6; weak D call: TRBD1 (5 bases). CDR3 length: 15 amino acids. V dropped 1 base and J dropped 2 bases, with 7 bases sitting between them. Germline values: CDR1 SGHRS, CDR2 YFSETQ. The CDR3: CASSLQGAGANVLTF. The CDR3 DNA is TGCGCCAGCAGCTTGCAAGGGGCTGGGGCCAACGTCCTGACTTTC. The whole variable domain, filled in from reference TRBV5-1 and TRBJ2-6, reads KAGVTQTPRYLIKTRGQQVTLSCSPISGHRSVSWYQQTPGQGLQFLFEYFSETQRNKGNFPGRFSGRQFSNSRSEMNVSTLELGDSALYLCASSLQGAGANVLTFGAGSRLTVL.

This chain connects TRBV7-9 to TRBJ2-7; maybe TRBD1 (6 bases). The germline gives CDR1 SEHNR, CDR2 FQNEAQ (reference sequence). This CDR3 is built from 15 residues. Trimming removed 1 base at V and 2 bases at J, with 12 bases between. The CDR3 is CASSLVTGSTYEQYF. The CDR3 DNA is TGTGCCAGCAGCTTAGTCACAGGGTCAACCTACGAGCAGTACTTC.

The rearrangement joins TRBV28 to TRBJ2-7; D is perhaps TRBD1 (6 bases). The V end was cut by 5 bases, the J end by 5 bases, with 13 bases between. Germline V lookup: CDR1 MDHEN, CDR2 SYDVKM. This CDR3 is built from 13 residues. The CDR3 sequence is CASSGGPRDEQYF. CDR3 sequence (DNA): TGTGCCAGCAGTGGGGGCCCCAGGGACGAGCAGTACTTC.

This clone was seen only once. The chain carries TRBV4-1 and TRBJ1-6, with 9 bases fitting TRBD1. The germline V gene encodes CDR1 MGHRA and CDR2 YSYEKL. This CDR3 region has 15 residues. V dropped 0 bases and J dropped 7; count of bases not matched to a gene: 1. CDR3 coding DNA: TGCGCCAGCAGCCAAGATGGGACAGGGAATTCACCCCTCCACTTT. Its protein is CASSQDGTGNSPLHF.